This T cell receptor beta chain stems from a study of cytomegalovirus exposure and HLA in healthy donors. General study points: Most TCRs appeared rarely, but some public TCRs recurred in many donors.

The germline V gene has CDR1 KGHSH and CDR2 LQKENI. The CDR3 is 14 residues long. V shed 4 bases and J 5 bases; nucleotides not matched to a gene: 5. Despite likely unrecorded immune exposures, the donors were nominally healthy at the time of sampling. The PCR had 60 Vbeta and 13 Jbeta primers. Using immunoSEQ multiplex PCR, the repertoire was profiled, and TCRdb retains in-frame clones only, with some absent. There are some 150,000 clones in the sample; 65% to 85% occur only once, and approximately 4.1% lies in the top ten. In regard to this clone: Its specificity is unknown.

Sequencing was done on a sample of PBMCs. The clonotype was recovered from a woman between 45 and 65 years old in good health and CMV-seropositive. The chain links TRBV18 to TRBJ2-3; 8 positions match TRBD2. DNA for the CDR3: TGTGCCAGCTCACGAGCTAGCGGGCAAGATACGCAGTATTTT. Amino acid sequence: CASSRASGQDTQYF.